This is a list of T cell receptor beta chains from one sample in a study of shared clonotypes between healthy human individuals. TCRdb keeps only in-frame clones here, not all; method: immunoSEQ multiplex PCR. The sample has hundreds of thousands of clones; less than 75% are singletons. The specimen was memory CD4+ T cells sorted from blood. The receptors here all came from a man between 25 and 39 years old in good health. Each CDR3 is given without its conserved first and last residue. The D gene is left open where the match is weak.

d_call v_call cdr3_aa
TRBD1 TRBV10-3 AINNDRVSGNTIY
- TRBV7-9 ASSLKGTGELF
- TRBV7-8 ASSSNALSAEQY
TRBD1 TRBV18 ASSLGQDRYYGYT
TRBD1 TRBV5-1 ASSWGQGDGELF
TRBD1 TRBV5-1 ASSIRQGLNTEAF
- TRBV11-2 ASSFGTGEAF
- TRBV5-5 ASSLVGAGGEQY
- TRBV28 ASSPLLLEKASTDTQY
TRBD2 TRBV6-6 ASSYLGIGGQY
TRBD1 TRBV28 ASSQGVTEAF
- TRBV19 ASSMVNQPQH
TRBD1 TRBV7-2 ASSPIGQGMGKLF
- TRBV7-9 ASSLEGGSYEQY
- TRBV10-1 ASSESGSATEAF
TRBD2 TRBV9 ASSPFPSSGTNEQF
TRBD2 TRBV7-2 ASSLAPGLAGLTDTQY
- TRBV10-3 AISGQVTGTGELF
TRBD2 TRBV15 ATSRGTSGRRVGNEQF
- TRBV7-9 ASSFLPQGANLIWETQY
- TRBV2 ASSDPSLHEQY
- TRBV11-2 ASSLVGAHNEQF
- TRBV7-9 ASSLSQGSRLNGYT
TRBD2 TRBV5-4 ASSLAAGGVTGELF
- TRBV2 ASSVDYSDTQY
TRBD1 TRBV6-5 ASSVDRVAGQPQH
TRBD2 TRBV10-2 ASRGLAGETGELF
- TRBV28 ASSLSLTGKAEAF